This T cell receptor (beta chain) was identified in a study of T cells in tuberculosis. The CDR3 totals 15 residues. V was shortened by 6 bases and J by 6 bases, with 20 bases between the two germline ends. Germline CDR1 is MNHEY and CDR2 is SVGAGI. Profiling relied on immunoSEQ multiplex PCR, and the TCRdb table lists in-frame clones only, not all of them. The sample consists of around 30,000 clones, roughly 93% of them appearing once. Time point noted: new active TB diagnosis, blood taken before or within 7 days of starting treatment. The sample was PBMCs, taken at tuberculosis diagnosis. This sequence was found in an adult with tuberculosis. The rearrangement joins TRBV6-5 to TRBJ1-1, with D possibly TRBD1 on 5 matching bases. In DNA, the CDR3 is TGTGCCAGCAGGATGTCGCGGGACTCCCAGGCTGAAGCTTTCTTT. It is translated as CASRMSRDSQAEAFF.